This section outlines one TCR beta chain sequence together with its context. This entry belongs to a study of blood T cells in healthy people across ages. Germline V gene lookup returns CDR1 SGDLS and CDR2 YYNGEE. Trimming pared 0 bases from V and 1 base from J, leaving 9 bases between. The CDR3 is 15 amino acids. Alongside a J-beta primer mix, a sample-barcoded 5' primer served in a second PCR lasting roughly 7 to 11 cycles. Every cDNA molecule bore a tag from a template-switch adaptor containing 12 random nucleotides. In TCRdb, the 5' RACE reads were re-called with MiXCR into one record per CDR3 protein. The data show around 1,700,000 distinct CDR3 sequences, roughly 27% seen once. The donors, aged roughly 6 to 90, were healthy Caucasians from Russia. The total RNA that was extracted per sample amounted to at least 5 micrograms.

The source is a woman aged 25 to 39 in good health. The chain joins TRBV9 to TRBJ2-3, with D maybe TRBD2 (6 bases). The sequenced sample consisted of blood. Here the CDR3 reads CASSVVAEGTDTQYF. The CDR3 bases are TGTGCCAGCAGCGTAGTAGCGGAAGGCACAGATACGCAGTATTTT.